This T cell receptor beta chain was captured in a study of PD-1 blockade in mismatch repair-deficient tumors. Study outcomes and limitations: Tumor-resident clones, often undetectable pretreatment in blood, expanded then contracted after pembrolizumab.

Generated by immunoSEQ multiplex PCR, the TCRdb table keeps only in-frame clones and is missing some. The top ten clones hold around 3.4% of a sample with about 34,000 clones, 65% to 85% of them seen once. After removal of 0 bases from V and 6 bases from J, the junction contained 3 bases not matched to a gene. The CDR3 loop spans 15 amino acids. Per the germline V gene, CDR1 is MDHEN and CDR2 is SYDVKM. On this clone: Antigen: not known.

The sample was PBMCs, taken approximately 6 weeks after starting pembrolizumab. This clonotype was sampled from an adult with mismatch repair-deficient cancer. The chain has TRBV28 and TRBJ1-5, with 9 bases matching TRBD1. Here the CDR3 reads CASSLWGQGSQPQHF. The DNA of the CDR3 is TGTGCCAGCAGTTTATGGGGACAGGGCAGTCAGCCCCAGCATTTT.